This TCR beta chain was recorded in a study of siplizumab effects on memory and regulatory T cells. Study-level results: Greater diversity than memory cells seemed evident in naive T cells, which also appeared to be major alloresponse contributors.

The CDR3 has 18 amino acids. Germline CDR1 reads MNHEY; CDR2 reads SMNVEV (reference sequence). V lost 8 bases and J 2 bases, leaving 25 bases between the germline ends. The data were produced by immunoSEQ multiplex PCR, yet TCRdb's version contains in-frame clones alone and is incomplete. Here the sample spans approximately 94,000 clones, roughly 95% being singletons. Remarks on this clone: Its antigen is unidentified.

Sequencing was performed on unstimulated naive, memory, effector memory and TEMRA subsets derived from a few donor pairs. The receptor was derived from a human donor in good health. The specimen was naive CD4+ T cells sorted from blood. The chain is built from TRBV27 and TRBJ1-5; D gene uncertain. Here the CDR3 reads CASYPLGGSLGGNQPQHF. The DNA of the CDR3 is TGTGCCAGCTATCCCCTCGGAGGCAGCTTAGGAGGCAATCAGCCCCAGCATTTT.